The sequence of this TCR beta chain was determined in a study of blood T cell repertoires in COVID-19. CDR1 and CDR2 from the germline V gene are LNHNV and YYDKDF (reference sequence). Trimming left V 5 bases short and J 8 bases short, with 15 bases between. The CDR3 length is 14 residues. Method: immunoSEQ multiplex PCR; TCRdb's copy keeps in-frame clones and lacks some. The repertoire holds roughly 190,000 clones, with 75% to 90% as singletons. Each recovered donor of Cohort 3 presented with two negative PCRs, clearance, or symptom resolution. The source is a woman aged 25 to 39 who had recovered from COVID-19. The sequenced sample consisted of PBMCs or T cells enriched from blood (not recorded which). This sequence joins TRBV15 and TRBJ1-4, with a tentative D call TRBD1 (5 bases). The CDR3 reads CATSPGEIQEKLFF. The DNA of the CDR3 is TGTGCCACCAGCCCGGGGGAGATTCAGGAAAAACTGTTTTTT.